This T cell receptor (beta chain) stems from a study of T cells in Graves' hyperthyroidism and ophthalmopathy. The investigators amplified TCR beta CDR3 regions from RNA transcripts. The TCR CDR3 first-round RT-PCR relied on the HTBI primer set. TCRdb reprocessed the multiplex PCR reads via MiXCR and lists one record per CDR3 protein. This sample has around 500,000 distinct CDR3 sequences, with 13% to 15% found just once. Sequencing used blood. The clonotype was recovered from a woman between 40 and 55 years old with Graves' hyperthyroidism.

CDR3 nucleotide sequence: TGTGCCAGCAGTAGAACAGGGGGCTATGAAAAACTGTTTTTT. Protein product: CASSRTGGYEKLFF. The rearrangement uses TRBV27 and TRBJ1-4; TRBD1 agrees at 9 bases. The germline V gene encodes CDR1 MNHEY and CDR2 SMNVEV (reference sequence). There are 14 residues in the CDR3. The junction had 4 bases not matched to a gene; V was cut back by 5 bases and J by 6 bases.